A single T cell receptor (beta chain) is shown here with its context. Germline-derived CDR1 and CDR2 are SGHDT and YYEEEE. The length of the CDR3 is 15 residues. With 2 bases removed from V and 2 bases from J, the gap between germline ends came to 11 bases. This sample is drawn from a study of blood T cell repertoires in COVID-19. Study information: Acute-phase and convalescent COVID-19 samples originated in the United States, Italy and Spain. PBMCs, B-cell-depleted T cells, or T cells were the source of the cDNA or gDNA that made up the material.

Per the study methods: It was from reference gene primer amplification that nucleated cell counts were estimated. The method was immunoSEQ multiplex PCR; TCRdb's version includes in-frame clones alone and lacks a portion of them. That table is the source of V, J and clone size, and D and trimming were worked out from the DNA. The sample yields 200,000 to 250,000 clones, 70% to 90% seen once. The chain links TRBV5-6 to TRBJ1-3; a possible D gene is TRBD1 (5 bases). The sample was peripheral blood. The sequence was obtained from a woman aged 40-49 years with acute or convalescent COVID-19. The CDR3 DNA is TGTGCCAGCAGCTTTCTGGGGGAGGCTGGAAACACCATATATTTT. This gives the protein CASSFLGEAGNTIYF.